These 29 T cell receptor beta chains originate from one sample sequenced in a study of cytomegalovirus exposure and HLA in healthy donors. It was with 60 Vbeta and 13 Jbeta primers that the PCR ran. TCRdb's table, derived via immunoSEQ multiplex PCR, lists solely in-frame clones and lacks some. Among roughly 130,000 clones listed, 75% to 85% were seen once. The sequenced material came from PBMCs. The receptors stem from a man aged 35-49 years in good health and CMV-seronegative.

For this clone: The CDR3 end shows no conserved phenylalanine or tryptophan, and so a read error is likely. The J gene is TRBJ2-3, the V gene TRBV20-1; no definite D call. Between the trimmed V and J ends, which lost 1 base and 6 bases, there was a span of 5 bases. CDR3 size: 11 residues. The germline CDR1 and CDR2 sequences are DFQATT and SNEGSKA (reference sequence). CDR3 DNA: TGCAGTGCTAGAGGGCGGGATACGCAGTATGTT. Its translation is CSARGRDTQYV.

The gene calls are TRBV30 and TRBJ1-6, with 9 bases fitting TRBD1. J gave up 6 bases and V 0 bases, and 3 bases lay outside the gene matches. This CDR3 has 15 residues. CDR1 and CDR2 (germline): GTSNPN, SVGIG (reference sequence). The CDR3 DNA is TGTGCCTGGAGTGTCACGGGACAGGGTAATTCACCCCTCCACTTT. Its translation is CAWSVTGQGNSPLHF.

This chain uses TRBV27 with TRBJ2-3; TRBD1 matches 9 bases. V shed 6 bases and J 5 bases; nucleotides not matched to a gene: 3. The CDR3 has 13 amino acids. From germline, CDR1 is MNHEY and CDR2 SMNVEV (reference sequence). The CDR3 DNA reads as TGTGCCAGCAGAGGGACAGGGAGAGATACGCAGTATTTT. Its translation: CASRGTGRDTQYF.

The gene calls are TRBV28 and TRBJ2-7, with TRBD1 matching 7 bases. The CDR3 loop spans 13 amino acids. Germline V gene data show CDR1 as MDHEN and CDR2 as SYDVKM. The V and J ends lost 5 bases and 7 bases, in that order; junction bases with no gene match: 8. The CDR3 sequence: CASSLDRVGEQYF. As DNA, the CDR3 is TGTGCCAGCAGTCTCGACAGGGTCGGGGAGCAGTACTTC.

J is TRBJ2-3 and V is TRBV27; 7 bases agree with TRBD2. CDR1 and CDR2 (germline): MNHEY, SMNVEV (reference sequence). CDR3 size: 12 residues. Trimming removed 6 bases from V and 11 bases from J; junction bases left unmatched: 8. CDR3 sequence reads: CASSPTSELQYF. CDR3 nucleotide sequence: TGTGCCAGCAGCCCCACTAGCGAATTGCAGTATTTT.

This clone was seen a handful of times. The chain combines TRBV6-4 with TRBJ2-3, with 9 positions matching TRBD2. Germline loops: CDR1 MRHNA, CDR2 SNTAGT. CDR3 size: 16 residues. V lost 3 bases and J lost 0; bases outside the gene matches: 4. The CDR3 coding sequence is TGTGCCAGCAGTGAATCAAGCGGGGGGAGCACAGATACGCAGTATTTT. This sequence encodes CASSESSGGSTDTQYF.

The chain uses TRBV28 and TRBJ1-4, with D unresolved. The germline V gene has CDR1 MDHEN and CDR2 SYDVKM. CDR3 length: 15 residues. Trimming pared 6 bases from V and 0 bases from J, leaving 11 bases between. Written as DNA, the CDR3 is TGTGCCAGCAGCCACGGAGGAGCAACTAATGAAAAACTGTTTTTT. Its protein is CASSHGGATNEKLFF.

This chain links TRBV2 with TRBJ1-4, with D possibly matching TRBD1 (5 bases). Germline-derived CDR1 and CDR2 are SNHLY and FYNNEI. Trimming took off 1 base at V and 7 bases at J, with 10 bases between the two ends. This CDR3 has 14 amino acids. The CDR3 is CASSEVGRGEKLFF. CDR3 DNA: TGTGCCAGCAGTGAAGTAGGGAGGGGTGAAAAACTGTTTTTT.

The chain carries TRBV5-4 and TRBJ1-1; TRBD1 agrees at 9 bases. The junction had 7 bases not matched to a gene; V was cut back by 4 bases and J by 0 bases. This CDR3 comprises 16 residues. Per the germline V gene, CDR1 is SGHNT and CDR2 is YYREEE (reference sequence). The CDR3 is CASSLPGQGLNTEAFF. The DNA for the CDR3 is TGTGCCAGCAGCCTCCCGGGACAGGGTTTGAACACTGAAGCTTTCTTT. The complete variable domain, with remaining parts taken from reference TRBV5-4 and TRBJ1-1, reads ETGVTQSPTHLIKTRGQQVTLRCSSQSGHNTVSWYQQALGQGPQFIFQYYREEENGRGNFPPRFSGLQFPNYSSELNVNALELDDSALYLCASSLPGQGLNTEAFFGQGTRLTVV.

V and J are TRBV28 and TRBJ2-2; D is possibly TRBD2 (5 bases). This CDR3 is 14 amino acids long. Trimming stripped 8 bases from V and 7 bases from J, with 17 bases between. The germline CDR1 and CDR2 sequences are MDHEN and SYDVKM. In DNA, the CDR3 is TGTGCCAGCGGGGTTTATGTCGGGGACGGGGAGCTGTTTTTT. It yields the protein CASGVYVGDGELFF.

The chain carries TRBV28 and TRBJ1-6; the D gene is possibly TRBD1 (6 bases). The germline V gene has CDR1 MDHEN and CDR2 SYDVKM. V shed 5 bases and J shed 7 bases, with 21 bases lying between them. The CDR3 loop spans 17 amino acids. The CDR3 sequence is CASSHYGGGGLNSPLHF. CDR3 sequence (DNA): TGTGCCAGCAGTCATTATGGGGGCGGGGGCCTAAATTCACCCCTCCACTTT. Combining the CDR3 with reference TRBV28 and TRBJ1-6 gives the whole variable domain DVKVTQSSRYLVKRTGEKVFLECVQDMDHENMFWYRQDPGLGLRLIYFSYDVKMKEKGDIPEGYSVSREKKERFSLILESASTNQTSMYLCASSHYGGGGLNSPLHFGNGTRLTVT.

The chain joins TRBV18 to TRBJ1-5, with 8 positions matching TRBD1. CDR3 length: 16 residues. Per the germline V gene, CDR1 is KGHSH and CDR2 is LQKENI. Trimming removed 0 bases from V and 9 bases from J; junction bases left unmatched: 10. The CDR3 nucleotides are TGTGCCAGCTCACCACCAGGACAGGGAATCGTTTTGCCCCAGCATTTT. It specifies CASSPPGQGIVLPQHF.

This chain's CDR3 is CASSKERENEQFF. CDR3 coding DNA: TGTGCCAGCAGCAAAGAGCGGGAAAATGAGCAGTTCTTC. The chain combines TRBV6-4 with TRBJ2-1; 7 bases map to TRBD2. V gave up 6 bases and J gave up 7 bases; unmatched junction bases: 6. The germline V gene has CDR1 MRHNA and CDR2 SNTAGT. The CDR3 loop spans 13 amino acids.

This clone was observed a handful of times. V is TRBV28 and J is TRBJ2-7; the match to TRBD1 covers 8 bases. This CDR3 is 13 amino acids long. CDR1 MDHEN and CDR2 SYDVKM come from the germline V gene. J was trimmed by 5 bases and V by 5 bases; bases with no gene match: 5. The CDR3 DNA reads TGTGCCAGCAGTCCCGGACAGGGCCACGAGCAGTACTTC. This sequence encodes CASSPGQGHEQYF. The full variable domain, rest sourced from reference TRBV28 and TRBJ2-7, is DVKVTQSSRYLVKRTGEKVFLECVQDMDHENMFWYRQDPGLGLRLIYFSYDVKMKEKGDIPEGYSVSREKKERFSLILESASTNQTSMYLCASSPGQGHEQYFGPGTRLTVT.

This rearrangement joins TRBV19 to TRBJ2-5, with 11 bases that match TRBD2. V lost 6 bases to trimming and J lost 4 bases; unmatched junction nucleotides: 13. CDR3 length: 17 amino acids. CDR1 is LNHDA, CDR2 SQIVND, per germline (reference sequence). DNA of the CDR3: TGTGCCAGTAGCCCGCCGGGGCTAGCGGGAGGAGGAGAGACCCAGTACTTC. Translating gives CASSPPGLAGGGETQYF.

The chain links TRBV30 to TRBJ1-2; D ambiguous. Deletions cut 4 bases from V and 3 bases from J, with 33 bases between. Germline V gene lookup returns CDR1 GTSNPN and CDR2 SVGIG (reference sequence). This CDR3 has 20 residues. CDR3 nucleotides: TGTGCCTGGAATTCGGGGTGGGCCAAACCGGGCCCCGATGCGGACTATGGCTACACCTTC. It specifies CAWNSGWAKPGPDADYGYTF. Full variable domain (missing parts from reference TRBV30 and TRBJ1-2): SQTIHQWPATLVQPVGSPLSLECTVEGTSNPNLYWYRQAAGRGLQLLFYSVGIGQISSEVPQNLSASRPQDRQFILSSKKLLLSDSGFYLCAWNSGWAKPGPDADYGYTFGSGTRLTVV.

There are a few counts of this clone. The chain links TRBV2 to TRBJ2-1; 9 nucleotides agree with TRBD2. CDR1 and CDR2 (germline): SNHLY, FYNNEI. Unmatched junction bases numbered 2, after V lost 2 bases and J lost 6 bases. The length of the CDR3 is 14 residues. CDR3 sequence: CASSELAGRNEQFF. The CDR3, as DNA: TGTGCCAGCAGTGAACTAGCGGGACGCAATGAGCAGTTCTTC.

This clone has just a few counts. J is TRBJ1-1 and V is TRBV28; tentatively, D is TRBD1 (5 bases). Between the trimmed V and J ends, which lost 5 bases and 0 bases, there was a span of 13 bases. Germline V gene data show CDR1 as MDHEN and CDR2 as SYDVKM. CDR3 length equals 15 residues. As DNA, the CDR3 is TGTGCCAGCAGTCCCGGGACTTCTCTGAACACTGAAGCTTTCTTT. Amino acids: CASSPGTSLNTEAFF.

As concerns this clone: This same CDR3 is encoded by further DNA sequences in the sample. The rearrangement uses TRBV18 and TRBJ2-7; 9 nucleotides match TRBD1. V lost 6 bases and J lost 2; bases outside the gene matches: 8. Germline lookup yields CDR1 KGHSH and CDR2 LQKENI. The CDR3 extends over 15 amino acids. This CDR3 is CASSPSGQGPYEQYF. For the CDR3, the DNA is TGTGCCAGCTCTCCTTCGGGACAGGGTCCCTACGAGCAGTACTTC.

The V and J genes are TRBV28 and TRBJ1-5; TRBD1 matches 8 bases. Germline loops: CDR1 MDHEN, CDR2 SYDVKM. CDR3 length: 15 amino acids. The J segment lost 5 bases and the V segment lost 6 bases, leaving 9 bases of the junction unmatched. CDR3 in amino acids: CASRPAGGAYQPQHF. Written as DNA, the CDR3 is TGTGCCAGCAGACCAGCAGGGGGCGCATATCAGCCCCAGCATTTT.

V and J are TRBV19 and TRBJ1-1, with D perhaps matching TRBD1 (6 bases). The CDR3 covers 14 residues. With 5 bases removed from V and 9 bases from J, the gap between germline ends came to 19 bases. Germline CDR1 LNHDA, CDR2 SQIVND (reference sequence). The CDR3 nucleotides read TGTGCCAGTAGTCCGAAGACAGGAAACGTTCAAGCTTTCTTT. Its translation: CASSPKTGNVQAFF.

This sequence joins TRBV14 and TRBJ2-5; D ambiguous. The CDR3 runs 15 residues. The V gene's germline CDR1 is SGHDN and CDR2 FVKESK. Trimming removed 1 base from V and 0 bases from J, with 9 bases in between. Here the CDR3 DNA reads TGTGCCAGCAGCCAAGTCGCATACTACCAAGAGACCCAGTACTTC. Its protein product is CASSQVAYYQETQYF.

A note on this clone: Other nucleotide sequences from this sample produce the same CDR3. J is TRBJ2-1 and V is TRBV6-5; perhaps TRBD1 as D (5 bases). V dropped 6 bases and J dropped 0 bases, with 9 bases sitting between them. CDR3 length equals 14 residues. CDR1 and CDR2 from the germline V gene are MNHEY and SVGAGI. CDR3 residues: CASRDRGSYNEQFF. CDR3 DNA: TGTGCCAGCAGAGACAGAGGCTCCTACAATGAGCAGTTCTTC.

The chain is built from TRBV2 and TRBJ2-1, with TRBD1 matching 7 bases. This CDR3 has 14 residues. J lost 4 bases, V lost 6 bases, and 6 bases had no gene match. CDR1 and CDR2 from the germline V gene are SNHLY and FYNNEI. The CDR3 region is CASRPGQQYNEQFF. The CDR3 nucleotides are TGTGCCAGCAGACCGGGACAGCAATACAATGAGCAGTTCTTC.

CDR3 sequence reads: CASSPDGDSNQPQHF. CDR3 DNA sequence: TGCGCCAGCAGCCCGGACGGGGATAGCAATCAGCCCCAGCATTTT. The rearrangement joins TRBV5-1 to TRBJ1-5, with D uncertain. Germline values: CDR1 SGHRS, CDR2 YFSETQ. The CDR3 totals 15 residues. Trimming removed 4 bases at V and 0 bases at J, with 11 bases between. Together with reference TRBV5-1 and TRBJ1-5, the CDR3 gives the full variable domain: KAGVTQTPRYLIKTRGQQVTLSCSPISGHRSVSWYQQTPGQGLQFLFEYFSETQRNKGNFPGRFSGRQFSNSRSEMNVSTLELGDSALYLCASSPDGDSNQPQHFGDGTRLSIL.

This clone was seen a few times. The chain couples TRBV10-3 to TRBJ2-5; D gene unclear. Germline CDR1 is ENHRY and CDR2 is SYGVKD. The CDR3 has 13 residues. The germline V and J ends were trimmed by 11 bases and 3 bases, with 16 bases remaining between them. CDR3 protein: CAQLSYRKETQYF. CDR3 nucleotides: TGTGCCCAATTATCTTACAGAAAAGAGACCCAGTACTTC.

The chain carries TRBV6-1 and TRBJ2-7; possibly TRBD1 for D (6 bases). This CDR3 has 15 amino acids. V dropped 2 bases and J dropped 2 bases, with 13 bases sitting between them. Per the germline V gene, CDR1 is MNHNS and CDR2 is SASEGT. The CDR3 DNA sequence: TGTGCCAGCAGTGAACCGGGCAGGGGCCCCTACGAGCAGTACTTC. Protein sequence: CASSEPGRGPYEQYF.

CDR3 DNA sequence: TGTGCCTGGAAGCCCCCAGGGTATCAGCCCCAGCATTTT. Translation: CAWKPPGYQPQHF. The rearrangement uses TRBV30 and TRBJ1-5; D possibly corresponds to TRBD1 (5 bases). Deletions cut 4 bases from V and 5 bases from J, with 12 bases between. Germline V CDR1 and CDR2: GTSNPN, SVGIG (reference sequence). CDR3 length equals 13 residues.

With respect to this clone: One end of the junction fails to match germline, which may point to a read error. V and J are TRBV28 and TRBJ1-1, with TRBD1 as a possible D gene (6 bases). There are 11 residues in the CDR3. The germline CDR1 and CDR2 sequences are MDHEN and SYDVKM. The CDR3 is CASSLLQGLSF. The CDR3 nucleotides are TGTGCCAGCAGTTTATTACAGGGCCTCTCTTTT.